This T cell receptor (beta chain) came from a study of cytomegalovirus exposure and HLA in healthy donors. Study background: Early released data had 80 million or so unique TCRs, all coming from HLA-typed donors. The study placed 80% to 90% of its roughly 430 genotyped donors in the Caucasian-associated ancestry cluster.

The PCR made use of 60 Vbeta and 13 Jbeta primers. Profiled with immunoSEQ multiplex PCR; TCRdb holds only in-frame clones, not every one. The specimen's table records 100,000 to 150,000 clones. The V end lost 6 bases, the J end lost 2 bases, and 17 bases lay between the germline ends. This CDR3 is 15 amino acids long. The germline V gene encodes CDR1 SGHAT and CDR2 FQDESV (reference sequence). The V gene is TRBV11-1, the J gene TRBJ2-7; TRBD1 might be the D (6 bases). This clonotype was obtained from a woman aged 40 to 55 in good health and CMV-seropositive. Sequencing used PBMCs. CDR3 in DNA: TGTGCCAGCAGGCCCAGGGGATCCCCTGCCTACGAGCAGTACTTC. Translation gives CASRPRGSPAYEQYF. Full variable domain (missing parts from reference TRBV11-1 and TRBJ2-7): EAEVAQSPRYKITEKSQAVAFWCDPISGHATLYWYRQILGQGPELLVQFQDESVVDDSQLPKDRFSAERLKGVDSTLKIQPAELGDSAMYLCASRPRGSPAYEQYFGPGTRLTVT.